The 10 T cell receptor beta chains below come from one sample, sequenced in a study of blood T cell repertoires in COVID-19. Using immunoSEQ multiplex PCR, the repertoire was profiled, and TCRdb retains in-frame clones only, with some absent. The profile covers more than 80,000 clones, with around 90% appearing a single time and 11% taken by the ten largest. Sequencing was done on a sample of peripheral blood. The receptors come from a man older than 75 with acute or convalescent COVID-19.

CDR3 in DNA: TGTGCCTGGAGTGGCGCGGCAGGGGGTAATTCACCCCTCCACTTT. Its translation is CAWSGAAGGNSPLHF. V usage is TRBV30 and J usage is TRBJ1-6, with 7 nucleotides matching TRBD1. The trim removed 1 base at V and 6 bases at J, leaving 6 bases unmatched. The CDR3 totals 15 residues. CDR1 and CDR2 from the germline V gene are GTSNPN and SVGIG (reference sequence). Variable domain in full (rest from reference TRBV30 and TRBJ1-6): SQTIHQWPATLVQPVGSPLSLECTVEGTSNPNLYWYRQAAGRGLQLLFYSVGIGQISSEVPQNLSASRPQDRQFILSSKKLLLSDSGFYLCAWSGAAGGNSPLHFGNGTRLTVT.

The chain recombines TRBV27 with TRBJ2-4; possible D gene TRBD1, 6 bases. Trimming took off 4 bases at V and 12 bases at J, with 25 bases between the two ends. This CDR3 comprises 16 residues. CDR1 and CDR2 from the germline V gene are MNHEY and SMNVEV (reference sequence). The CDR3 DNA follows: TGTGCCAGCAGTTCCCGAGGGGAAGGGTCCAGGGGCGGTCAGTACTTC. Translation gives CASSSRGEGSRGGQYF.

The chain combines TRBV18 with TRBJ2-7; D possibly corresponds to TRBD1 (5 bases). Germline CDR1 is KGHSH and CDR2 is LQKENI. The CDR3 is 14 amino acids. V was pared by 2 bases and J by 1 base, with 9 bases between. The CDR3 loop is CASSPSQGSYEQYF. The DNA of the CDR3 is TGTGCCAGCTCACCATCCCAGGGATCCTACGAGCAGTACTTC.

The chain combines TRBV18 with TRBJ1-3, with 7 positions matching TRBD1. V was clipped by 2 bases and J by 0 bases; unmatched bases: 10. The germline gives CDR1 KGHSH, CDR2 LQKENI. The CDR3 sequence is 18 residues long. The CDR3 sequence: CASSPGWTGTASGNTIYF. CDR3 in DNA: TGTGCCAGCTCACCAGGATGGACAGGTACTGCCTCTGGAAACACCATATATTTT. Drawing the rest from reference TRBV18 and TRBJ1-3, the complete variable domain is NAGVMQNPRHLVRRRGQEARLRCSPMKGHSHVYWYRQLPEEGLKFMVYLQKENIIDESGMPKERFSAEFPKEGPSILRIQQVVRGDSAAYFCASSPGWTGTASGNTIYFGEGSWLTVV.

This clone has just a few counts. The chain links TRBV19 to TRBJ1-2; D may be TRBD1 (6 bases). Deletions cut 2 bases from V and 7 bases from J, with 11 bases between. Per the germline V gene, CDR1 is LNHDA and CDR2 is SQIVND (reference sequence). This CDR3 has 13 residues. The DNA of the CDR3 is TGTGCCAGTAGTATATGGACAGAGAGTGGCTACACCTTC. Translating gives CASSIWTESGYTF. Using reference TRBV19 and TRBJ1-2 for the parts outside the CDR3, the full variable domain is DGGITQSPKYLFRKEGQNVTLSCEQNLNHDAMYWYRQDPGQGLRLIYYSQIVNDFQKGDIAEGYSVSREKKESFPLTVTSAQKNPTAFYLCASSIWTESGYTFGSGTRLTVV.

The rearrangement uses TRBV19 and TRBJ2-7, with 9 nucleotides matching TRBD1. The trim removed 7 bases at V and 6 bases at J, leaving 10 bases unmatched. Germline lookup yields CDR1 LNHDA and CDR2 SQIVND (reference sequence). This CDR3 comprises 14 residues. CDR3 in amino acids: CASNPGQGSFEQYF. The CDR3 DNA reads as TGTGCCAGTAATCCGGGACAGGGATCGTTCGAGCAGTACTTC.

V is TRBV2 and J is TRBJ2-1, with a possible D match to TRBD2 (5 bases). This CDR3 is 14 amino acids long. V was cut by 8 bases and J by 2 bases, with 13 bases left in between. Germline loops: CDR1 SNHLY, CDR2 FYNNEI. CDR3 DNA: TGTGCCAGCGCGTTGCGGGTCCCCTACAATGAGCAGTTCTTC. Amino acid sequence: CASALRVPYNEQFF.

The DNA for the CDR3 is TGCGCCAGCAGCTCGTATATACAGGGTTACCAAGAGACCCAGTACTTC. It encodes CASSSYIQGYQETQYF. The chain is built from TRBV5-1 and TRBJ2-5; tentatively, D is TRBD1 (6 bases). This CDR3 spans 16 amino acids. Germline V gene lookup returns CDR1 SGHRS and CDR2 YFSETQ. The germline V and J ends were trimmed by 3 bases and 0 bases, with 15 bases remaining between them.

The rearrangement links TRBV3-1 (or the pseudogene TRBV3-2) to TRBJ2-1, with TRBD1 identical over 9 bases. CDR1 is LGHDT, CDR2 YNNKEL, per germline (reference sequence). The junction had 4 bases not matched to a gene; V was cut back by 4 bases and J by 0 bases. The CDR3 covers 16 residues. The CDR3 loop is CASSPWDRASYNEQFF. CDR3 DNA: TGTGCCAGCAGCCCTTGGGACAGGGCCTCCTACAATGAGCAGTTCTTC.

In this sample, this clone turned up a few times. The chain employs TRBV6-5 and TRBJ2-1, with TRBD2 identical over 13 bases. CDR1 and CDR2 from the germline V gene are MNHEY and SVGAGI. Trimming at V came to 4 bases and at J to 5 bases, leaving 2 bases not matched to a gene. The CDR3 contains 15 residues. CDR3 in amino acids: CASSSGTSGNNEQFF. CDR3 DNA sequence: TGTGCCAGCAGTTCCGGGACTAGCGGGAACAATGAGCAGTTCTTC.